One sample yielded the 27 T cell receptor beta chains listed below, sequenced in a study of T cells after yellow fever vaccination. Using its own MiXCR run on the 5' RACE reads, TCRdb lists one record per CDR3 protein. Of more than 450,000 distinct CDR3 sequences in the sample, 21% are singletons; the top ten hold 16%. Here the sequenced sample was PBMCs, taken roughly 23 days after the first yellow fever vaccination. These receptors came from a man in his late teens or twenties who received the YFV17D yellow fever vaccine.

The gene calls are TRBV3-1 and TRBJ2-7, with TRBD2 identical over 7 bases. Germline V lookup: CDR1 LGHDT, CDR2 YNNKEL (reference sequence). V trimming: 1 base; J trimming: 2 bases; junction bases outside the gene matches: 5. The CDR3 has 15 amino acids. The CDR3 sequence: CASSQVAGDPYEQYF. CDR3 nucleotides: TGTGCCAGCAGCCAAGTTGCGGGGGACCCCTACGAGCAGTACTTC.

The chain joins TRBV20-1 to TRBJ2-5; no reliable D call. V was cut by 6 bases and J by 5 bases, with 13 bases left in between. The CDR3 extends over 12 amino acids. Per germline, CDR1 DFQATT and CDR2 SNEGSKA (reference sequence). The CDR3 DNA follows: TGCAGTGCAAATGGGGTCTTTGAGACCCAGTACTTC. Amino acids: CSANGVFETQYF.

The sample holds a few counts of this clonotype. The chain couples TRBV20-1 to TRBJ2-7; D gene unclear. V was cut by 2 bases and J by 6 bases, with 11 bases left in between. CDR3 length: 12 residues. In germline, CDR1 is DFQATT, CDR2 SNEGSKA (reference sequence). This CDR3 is CSARPSGVEQYF. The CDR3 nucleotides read TGCAGTGCTAGACCGTCTGGTGTCGAGCAGTACTTC.

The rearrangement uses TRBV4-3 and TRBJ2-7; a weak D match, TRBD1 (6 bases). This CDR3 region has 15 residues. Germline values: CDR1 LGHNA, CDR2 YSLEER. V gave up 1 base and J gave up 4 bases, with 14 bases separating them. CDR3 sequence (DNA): TGCGCCAGCAGCCAAGGCCGGGACAACCTATACGAGCAGTACTTC. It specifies CASSQGRDNLYEQYF.

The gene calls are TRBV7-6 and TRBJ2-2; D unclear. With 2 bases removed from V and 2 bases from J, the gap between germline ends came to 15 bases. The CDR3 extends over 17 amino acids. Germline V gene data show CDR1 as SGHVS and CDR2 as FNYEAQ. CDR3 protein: CASSLHTRKGNTGELFF. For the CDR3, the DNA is TGTGCCAGCAGCTTACACACACGAAAAGGAAACACCGGGGAGCTGTTTTTT. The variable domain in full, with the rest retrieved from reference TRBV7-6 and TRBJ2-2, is GAGVSQSPRYKVTKRGQDVALRCDPISGHVSLYWYRQALGQGPEFLTYFNYEAQQDKSGLPNDRFSAERPEGSISTLTIQRTEQRDSAMYRCASSLHTRKGNTGELFFGEGSRLTVL.

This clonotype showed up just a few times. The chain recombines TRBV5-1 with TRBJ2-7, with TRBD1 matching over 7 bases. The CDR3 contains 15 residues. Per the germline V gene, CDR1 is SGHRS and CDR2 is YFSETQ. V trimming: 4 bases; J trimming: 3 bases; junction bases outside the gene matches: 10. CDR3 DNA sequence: TGCGCCAGCAGCGAAACAGGGGTGGAGTTCTACGAGCAGTACTTC. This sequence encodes CASSETGVEFYEQYF.

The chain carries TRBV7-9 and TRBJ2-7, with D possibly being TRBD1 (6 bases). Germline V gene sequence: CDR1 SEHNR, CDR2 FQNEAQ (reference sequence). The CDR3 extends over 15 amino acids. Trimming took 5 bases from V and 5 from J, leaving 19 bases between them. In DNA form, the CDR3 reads TGTGCCAGCAGCCTACTACAGGGCTTGAGGGACGAGCAGTACTTC. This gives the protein CASSLLQGLRDEQYF.

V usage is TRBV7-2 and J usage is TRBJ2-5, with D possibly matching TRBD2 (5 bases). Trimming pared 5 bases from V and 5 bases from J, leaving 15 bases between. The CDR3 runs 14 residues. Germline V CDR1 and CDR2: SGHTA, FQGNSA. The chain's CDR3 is CASSQWSSIETQYF. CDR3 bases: TGTGCCAGCAGCCAGTGGTCTAGCATCGAGACCCAGTACTTC.

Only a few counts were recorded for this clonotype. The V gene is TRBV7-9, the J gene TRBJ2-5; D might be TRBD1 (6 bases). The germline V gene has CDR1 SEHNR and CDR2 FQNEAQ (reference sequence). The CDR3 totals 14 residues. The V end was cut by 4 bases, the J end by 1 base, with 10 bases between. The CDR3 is CASSSRQVQETQYF. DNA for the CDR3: TGTGCCAGCAGCTCGAGACAGGTCCAAGAGACCCAGTACTTC.

DNA for the CDR3: TGTGCCACCAGTGACAAGAATACCGGGGAGCTGTTTTTT. Its protein is CATSDKNTGELFF. The gene calls are TRBV24-1 and TRBJ2-2, with D hard to call. Trimming removed 4 bases at V and 5 bases at J, with 7 bases between. The CDR3 sequence is 13 residues long. Germline values: CDR1 KGHDR, CDR2 SFDVKD.

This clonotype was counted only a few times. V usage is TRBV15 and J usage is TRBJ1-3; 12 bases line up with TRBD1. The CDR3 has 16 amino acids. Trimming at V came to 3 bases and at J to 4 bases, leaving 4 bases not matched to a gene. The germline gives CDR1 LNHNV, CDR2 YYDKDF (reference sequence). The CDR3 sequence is CATSRSGQGAGNTIYF. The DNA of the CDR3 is TGTGCCACCAGCAGGTCGGGACAGGGGGCCGGAAACACCATATATTTT. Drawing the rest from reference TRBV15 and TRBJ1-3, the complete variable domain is DAMVIQNPRYQVTQFGKPVTLSCSQTLNHNVMYWYQQKSSQAPKLLFHYYDKDFNNEADTPDNFQSRRPNTSFCFLDIRSPGLGDTAMYLCATSRSGQGAGNTIYFGEGSWLTVV.

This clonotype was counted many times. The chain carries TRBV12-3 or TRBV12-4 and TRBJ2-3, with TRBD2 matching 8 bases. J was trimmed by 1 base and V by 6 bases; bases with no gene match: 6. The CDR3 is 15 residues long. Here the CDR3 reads CASSRSGVGTDTQYF. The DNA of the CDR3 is TGTGCCAGCAGCCGTAGCGGGGTTGGCACAGATACGCAGTATTTT.

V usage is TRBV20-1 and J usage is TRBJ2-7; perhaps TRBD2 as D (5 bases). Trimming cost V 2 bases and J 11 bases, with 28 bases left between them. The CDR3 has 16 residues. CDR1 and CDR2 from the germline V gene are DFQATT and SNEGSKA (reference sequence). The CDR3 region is CSARRPYITGPPEEYF. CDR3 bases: TGCAGTGCTAGACGACCGTATATAACCGGGCCCCCGGAGGAGTACTTC.

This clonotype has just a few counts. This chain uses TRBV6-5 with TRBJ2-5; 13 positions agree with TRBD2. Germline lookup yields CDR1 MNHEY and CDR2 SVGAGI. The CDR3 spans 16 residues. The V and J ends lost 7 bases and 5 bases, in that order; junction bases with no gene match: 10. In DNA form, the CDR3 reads TGTGCCAGCAAGCCGACTAGCGGGGGGTTGGTGGAGACCCAGTACTTC. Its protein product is CASKPTSGGLVETQYF.

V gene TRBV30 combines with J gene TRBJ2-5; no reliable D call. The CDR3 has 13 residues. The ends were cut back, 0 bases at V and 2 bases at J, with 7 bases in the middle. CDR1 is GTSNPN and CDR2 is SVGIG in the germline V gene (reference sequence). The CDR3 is CAWSVGIQETQYF. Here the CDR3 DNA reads TGTGCCTGGAGTGTAGGGATTCAAGAGACCCAGTACTTC.

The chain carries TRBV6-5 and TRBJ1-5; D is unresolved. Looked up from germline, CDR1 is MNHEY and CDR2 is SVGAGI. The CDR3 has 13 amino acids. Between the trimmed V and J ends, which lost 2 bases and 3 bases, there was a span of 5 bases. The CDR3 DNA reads TGTGCCAGCAGTTACAGTGTCAATCAGCCCCAGCATTTT. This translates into CASSYSVNQPQHF.

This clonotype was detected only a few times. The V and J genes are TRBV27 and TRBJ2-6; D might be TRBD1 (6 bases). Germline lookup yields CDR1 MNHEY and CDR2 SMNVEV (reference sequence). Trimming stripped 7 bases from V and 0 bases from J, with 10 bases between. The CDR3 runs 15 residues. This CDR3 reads CASKGESSGANVLTF. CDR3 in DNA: TGTGCCAGCAAGGGGGAGTCCTCTGGGGCCAACGTCCTGACTTTC.

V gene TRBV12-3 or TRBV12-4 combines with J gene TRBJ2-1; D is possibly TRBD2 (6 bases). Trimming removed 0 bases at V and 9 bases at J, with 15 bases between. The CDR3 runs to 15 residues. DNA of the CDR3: TGTGCCAGCAGTTTAGCGGGGGGACCGGCGGGTGAGCAGTTCTTC. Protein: CASSLAGGPAGEQFF.

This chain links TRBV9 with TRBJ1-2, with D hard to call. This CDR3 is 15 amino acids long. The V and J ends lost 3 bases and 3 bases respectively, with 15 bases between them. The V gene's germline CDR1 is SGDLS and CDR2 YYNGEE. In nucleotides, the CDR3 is TGTGCCAGCAGCGCTCCGGGCCCAACGGACTATGGCTACACCTTC. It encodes CASSAPGPTDYGYTF.

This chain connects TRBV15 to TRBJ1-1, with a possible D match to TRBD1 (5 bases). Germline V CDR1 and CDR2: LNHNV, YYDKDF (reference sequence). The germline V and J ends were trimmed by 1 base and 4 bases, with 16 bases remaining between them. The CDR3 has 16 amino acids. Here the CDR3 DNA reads TGTGCCACCAGCAGAGCTGGGACCAAGAGAGGCACTGAAGCTTTCTTT. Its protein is CATSRAGTKRGTEAFF.

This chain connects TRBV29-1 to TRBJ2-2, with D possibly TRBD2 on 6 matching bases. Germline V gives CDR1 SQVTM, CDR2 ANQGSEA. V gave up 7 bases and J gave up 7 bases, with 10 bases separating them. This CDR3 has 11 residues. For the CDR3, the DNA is TGCAGCGCCGACGGGGGCGGGGAGCTGTTTTTT. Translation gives CSADGGGELFF.

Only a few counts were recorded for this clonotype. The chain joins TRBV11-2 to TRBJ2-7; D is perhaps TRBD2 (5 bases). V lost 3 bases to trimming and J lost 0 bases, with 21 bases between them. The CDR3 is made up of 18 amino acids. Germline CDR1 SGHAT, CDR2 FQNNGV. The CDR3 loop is CASSFHLTGLLSSYEQYF. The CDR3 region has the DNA TGTGCCAGCAGCTTCCACCTTACTGGACTGTTGAGCTCCTACGAGCAGTACTTC.

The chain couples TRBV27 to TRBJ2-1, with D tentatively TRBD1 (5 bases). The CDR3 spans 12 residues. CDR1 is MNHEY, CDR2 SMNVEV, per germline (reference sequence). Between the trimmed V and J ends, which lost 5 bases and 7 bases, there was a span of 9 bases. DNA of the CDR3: TGTGCCAGCAGTCTAGGACAAAATGAGCAGTTCTTC. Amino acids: CASSLGQNEQFF.

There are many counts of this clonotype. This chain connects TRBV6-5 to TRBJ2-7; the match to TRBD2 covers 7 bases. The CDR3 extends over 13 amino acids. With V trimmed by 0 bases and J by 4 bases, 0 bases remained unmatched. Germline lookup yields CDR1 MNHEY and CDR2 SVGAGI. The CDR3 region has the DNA TGTGCCAGCAGTTACTCGCGGGGGTACGAGCAGTACGTC. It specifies CASSYSRGYEQYV.

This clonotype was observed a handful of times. CDR3 region: CASSYGQGHEEQYF. The CDR3 region has the DNA TGTGCCAGCAGTTACGGGCAGGGGCACGAAGAGCAGTACTTC. The genes are TRBV6-5 and TRBJ2-7, with D maybe TRBD1 (6 bases). CDR3 length equals 14 residues. CDR1 and CDR2 from the germline V gene are MNHEY and SVGAGI. V gave up 2 bases and J gave up 7 bases, with 15 bases separating them.

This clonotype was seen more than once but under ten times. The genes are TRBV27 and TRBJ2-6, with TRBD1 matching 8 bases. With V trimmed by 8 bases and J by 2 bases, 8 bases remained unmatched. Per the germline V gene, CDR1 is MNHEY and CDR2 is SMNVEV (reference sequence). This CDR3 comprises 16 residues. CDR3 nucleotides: TGTGCCAGCCGGTTTCAGGGGGCGGCTGGGGCCAACGTCCTGACTTTC. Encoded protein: CASRFQGAAGANVLTF. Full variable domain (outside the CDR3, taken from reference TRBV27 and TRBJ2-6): EAQVTQNPRYLITVTGKKLTVTCSQNMNHEYMSWYRQDPGLGLRQIYYSMNVEVTDKGDVPEGYKVSRKEKRNFPLILESPSPNQTSLYFCASRFQGAAGANVLTFGAGSRLTVL.

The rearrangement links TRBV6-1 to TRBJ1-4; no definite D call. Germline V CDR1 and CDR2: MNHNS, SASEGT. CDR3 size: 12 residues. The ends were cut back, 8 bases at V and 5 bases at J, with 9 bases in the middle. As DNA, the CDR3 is TGTGCCAGCTGTCTCGCGAATGAAAAACTGTTTTTT. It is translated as CASCLANEKLFF.